These T cell receptor beta chains were read from a single sample in a study of blood T cell repertoires in COVID-19. The protocol was immunoSEQ multiplex PCR, while the TCRdb copy is restricted to in-frame clones and leaves out a portion. The sample gives 200,000 to 250,000 clones, roughly 80% of which show up once; 1.3% is in the top ten. Sequencing was done on a sample of PBMCs or T cells enriched from blood (not recorded which). The receptor set was obtained from a woman in her 40s with acute COVID-19. The CDR3 runs from the conserved cysteine through the conserved F or W. The order of the fields is D gene, J gene, clone size, V gene, CDR3 length, CDR3 protein, CDR3 DNA. D genes are given only for firm matches. A clone size is listed for some rows: how often the clone was seen (once, few, many), or a class if it is expanded.

D: -; J: TRBJ1-3; size: -; V: TRBV28; length: 14; CDR3: CASSFRGGGNTIYF; DNA: TGTGCCAGCAGCTTCAGGGGCGGGGGAAACACCATATATTTT
D: -; J: TRBJ1-3; size: -; V: TRBV13; length: 15; CDR3: CASSALGSSGNTIYF; DNA: TGTGCCAGCAGCGCCCTCGGGAGCTCTGGAAACACCATATATTTT
D: -; J: TRBJ1-2; size: -; V: TRBV9; length: 13; CDR3: CASSVGLAYGYTF; DNA: TGTGCCAGCAGCGTAGGTCTGGCTTATGGCTACACCTTC
D: TRBD1; J: TRBJ1-2; size: -; V: TRBV10-3; length: 15; CDR3: CAISGGTGANYGYTF; DNA: TGTGCCATCAGTGGAGGGACAGGGGCTAACTATGGCTACACCTTC
D: TRBD1; J: TRBJ2-1; size: few; V: TRBV2; length: 15; CDR3: CASSEDRASYNEQFF; DNA: TGTGCCAGCAGTGAGGACAGGGCGTCCTACAATGAGCAGTTCTTC
D: -; J: TRBJ1-5; size: -; V: TRBV11-1; length: 13; CDR3: CASSNSGGAPQHF; DNA: TGTGCCAGCAGCAATTCCGGAGGAGCGCCCCAGCATTTT
D: -; J: TRBJ1-2; size: many; V: TRBV6-5; length: 15; CDR3: CASTTQVDAGEDDTF; DNA: TGTGCCAGCACCACACAGGTGGACGCTGGGGAGGACGACACCTTC
D: -; J: TRBJ1-1; size: -; V: TRBV4-2; length: 17; CDR3: CASSQSQLQGSSGEAFF; DNA: TGTGCCAGCAGCCAATCACAATTACAGGGTAGTAGTGGTGAAGCTTTCTTT
D: TRBD1; J: TRBJ1-1; size: -; V: TRBV18; length: 14; CDR3: CASSKPGQGAMTFF; DNA: TGTGCCAGCTCAAAACCGGGACAGGGGGCGATGACTTTCTTT
D: -; J: TRBJ2-3; size: -; V: TRBV30; length: 17; CDR3: CAWSVLTSRTSTDTQYF; DNA: TGTGCCTGGAGTGTTTTAACCTCTCGCACTAGCACAGATACGCAGTATTTT
D: -; J: TRBJ1-5; size: few; V: TRBV9; length: 15; CDR3: CASSVEGWGDQPQHF; DNA: TGTGCCAGCAGCGTGGAAGGTTGGGGCGATCAGCCCCAGCATTTT
D: TRBD1; J: TRBJ1-2; size: -; V: TRBV29-1; length: 13; CDR3: CSVDPGGRNGYTF; DNA: TGCAGCGTTGATCCAGGGGGCCGGAATGGCTACACCTTC
D: -; J: TRBJ1-1; size: once; V: TRBV5-4; length: 12; CDR3: CASSLRDTEAFF; DNA: TGTGCCAGCAGCTTACGGGACACTGAAGCTTTCTTT
D: TRBD1; J: TRBJ1-2; size: -; V: TRBV6-5; length: 13; CDR3: CASSYFPGGGYTF; DNA: TGTGCCAGCAGTTACTTTCCAGGGGGTGGCTACACCTTC
D: -; J: TRBJ1-1; size: -; V: TRBV29-1; length: 10; CDR3: CSVSDTEAFF; DNA: TGCAGCGTTTCTGACACTGAAGCTTTCTTT
D: -; J: TRBJ1-4; size: -; V: TRBV6-5; length: 13; CDR3: CASSGWGVFFLFF; DNA: TGTGCCAGCAGCGGTTGGGGGGTCTTTTTCTTATTTTTT
D: -; J: TRBJ1-2; size: few; V: TRBV7-9; length: 13; CDR3: CASSLPGRSGYTF; DNA: TGTGCCAGCAGCTTACCAGGGCGTTCGGGCTACACCTTC
D: -; J: TRBJ2-5; size: once; V: TRBV19; length: 13; CDR3: CASSFGGEETQYF; DNA: TGTGCCAGTAGCTTTGGGGGCGAAGAGACCCAGTACTTC
D: TRBD2; J: TRBJ2-1; size: few; V: TRBV7-9; length: 15; CDR3: CASSPGLGVHNEQFF; DNA: TGTGCCAGCAGCCCGGGACTAGGGGTTCACAATGAGCAGTTCTTC
D: -; J: TRBJ2-1; size: -; V: TRBV7-2; length: 15; CDR3: CASSFSAHAYNEQFF; DNA: TGTGCCAGCAGCTTTAGCGCCCACGCCTACAATGAGCAGTTCTTC
D: TRBD1; J: TRBJ1-1; size: -; V: TRBV5-6; length: 13; CDR3: CASSFDRGTEAFF; DNA: TGTGCCAGCAGCTTCGACAGGGGCACTGAAGCTTTCTTT
D: TRBD2; J: TRBJ2-1; size: -; V: TRBV29-1; length: 13; CDR3: CSVDRTSGGGEFF; DNA: TGCAGCGTTGATAGGACTAGCGGGGGCGGGGAGTTCTTC
D: -; J: TRBJ1-2; size: few; V: TRBV3-1/TRBV3-2; length: 15; CDR3: CASSQASGAGRGYTF; DNA: TGTGCCAGCAGCCAAGCTTCAGGGGCAGGCAGGGGCTACACCTTC
D: -; J: TRBJ2-7; size: -; V: TRBV27; length: 14; CDR3: CASQPTGGSYEQYF; DNA: TGTGCCAGCCAACCGACAGGTGGCTCCTACGAGCAGTACTTC
D: TRBD2; J: TRBJ2-3; size: -; V: TRBV9; length: 13; CDR3: CGAKRGAPETQYF; DNA: TGTGGGGCCAAGCGGGGGGCCCCCGAGACGCAGTATTTT
D: TRBD1; J: TRBJ2-2; size: -; V: TRBV6-2/TRBV6-3; length: 16; CDR3: CASSFGGTGYAGELFF; DNA: TGTGCCAGCAGTTTCGGCGGGACAGGGTACGCCGGGGAGCTGTTTTTT
D: TRBD2; J: TRBJ2-2; size: -; V: TRBV10-1; length: 17; CDR3: CATLFHSSGRNTGELFF; DNA: TGCGCCACTCTCTTCCATAGTAGCGGGAGGAACACCGGGGAGCTGTTTTTT
D: TRBD1; J: TRBJ2-5; size: -; V: TRBV5-1; length: 15; CDR3: CASSTGTGGGETQYF; DNA: TGCGCCAGCAGCACCGGGACAGGGGGTGGGGAGACCCAGTACTTC
D: -; J: TRBJ1-2; size: once; V: TRBV24-1; length: 13; CDR3: CATSEGGTYGYTF; DNA: TGTGCCACCAGTGAAGGAGGGACCTATGGCTACACCTTC
D: TRBD2; J: TRBJ2-7; size: -; V: TRBV7-2; length: 15; CDR3: CASSPWTSGDYEQYF; DNA: TGTGCCAGCAGCCCGTGGACTAGCGGGGATTACGAGCAGTACTTC
D: -; J: TRBJ1-1; size: -; V: TRBV19; length: 14; CDR3: CASSTQGGNTEAFF; DNA: TGTGCCAGTAGTACCCAAGGGGGGAACACTGAAGCTTTCTTT
D: TRBD1; J: TRBJ2-7; size: -; V: TRBV12-3/TRBV12-4; length: 13; CDR3: CASSSSTGSEQYF; DNA: TGTGCCAGCAGTTCCTCGACAGGGAGCGAGCAGTACTTC
D: TRBD2; J: TRBJ2-3; size: -; V: TRBV10-1; length: 19; CDR3: CASPSALAGGMQVTDTQYF; DNA: TGCGCCAGCCCCTCCGCACTAGCGGGAGGGATGCAAGTCACAGATACGCAGTATTTT
D: -; J: TRBJ2-3; size: -; V: TRBV12-3/TRBV12-4; length: 13; CDR3: CASGRQSTDTQYF; DNA: TGTGCCAGCGGCCGTCAGAGCACAGATACGCAGTATTTT
D: TRBD2; J: TRBJ2-3; size: -; V: TRBV4-1; length: 14; CDR3: CASSQGSGEGAQYF; DNA: TGCGCCAGCAGCCAGGGGAGCGGGGAAGGGGCGCAGTATTTT
D: -; J: TRBJ1-3; size: -; V: TRBV28; length: 12; CDR3: CASRASGNTIYF; DNA: TGTGCCAGCAGGGCATCTGGAAACACCATATATTTT
D: -; J: TRBJ2-7; size: -; V: TRBV6-5; length: 13; CDR3: CASNRLGTYEQYF; DNA: TGTGCCAGCAATCGACTAGGGACCTACGAGCAGTACTTC
D: TRBD2; J: TRBJ2-3; size: -; V: TRBV5-6; length: 17; CDR3: CASSLLSGGALTDTQYF; DNA: TGTGCCAGCAGCCTACTTAGCGGGGGGGCCTTGACAGATACGCAGTATTTT
D: -; J: TRBJ1-2; size: few; V: TRBV27; length: 15; CDR3: CASSLMGAQAHGYTF; DNA: TGTGCCAGCAGTTTAATGGGGGCGCAGGCTCATGGCTACACCTTC
D: -; J: TRBJ1-4; size: -; V: TRBV2; length: 14; CDR3: CASILRTGNEKLFF; DNA: TGTGCCAGCATACTACGGACGGGGAATGAAAAACTGTTTTTT
D: TRBD1; J: TRBJ1-6; size: -; V: TRBV6-5; length: 15; CDR3: CASREDRASKSPLHF; DNA: TGTGCCAGCAGAGAGGACAGGGCTTCGAAATCACCCCTCCACTTT
D: -; J: TRBJ2-7; size: -; V: TRBV28; length: 14; CDR3: CASRGLGYNYEQYF; DNA: TGTGCCAGCAGGGGACTTGGCTATAACTACGAGCAGTACTTC
D: -; J: TRBJ1-2; size: -; V: TRBV7-9; length: 15; CDR3: CASSLEQALNYGYTF; DNA: TGTGCCAGCAGCTTAGAACAGGCCCTAAACTATGGCTACACCTTC
D: TRBD1; J: TRBJ1-2; size: -; V: TRBV18; length: 14; CDR3: CASSAGQWDYGYTF; DNA: TGTGCCAGCTCAGCGGGACAGTGGGACTATGGCTACACCTTC
D: TRBD1; J: TRBJ2-7; size: -; V: TRBV6-2/TRBV6-3; length: 17; CDR3: CASSSPYTKQGTYEQYF; DNA: TGTGCCAGCAGTTCACCCTACACAAAACAGGGGACCTACGAGCAGTACTTC
D: TRBD2; J: TRBJ2-3; size: -; V: TRBV20-1; length: 14; CDR3: CSASVAGGSDTQYF; DNA: TGCAGTGCTAGTGTAGCGGGGGGCTCAGATACGCAGTATTTT
D: TRBD1; J: TRBJ2-7; size: -; V: TRBV28; length: 13; CDR3: CASRTGATYEQYF; DNA: TGTGCCAGCAGGACAGGGGCCACCTACGAGCAGTACTTC
D: -; J: TRBJ1-2; size: -; V: TRBV28; length: 13; CDR3: CASRGSRAYGYTF; DNA: TGTGCCAGCAGGGGGAGCAGAGCCTATGGCTACACCTTC
D: -; J: TRBJ1-3; size: -; V: TRBV28; length: 14; CDR3: CASSFGPSGNTIYF; DNA: TGTGCCAGCAGTTTTGGGCCCTCTGGAAACACCATATATTTT
D: TRBD1; J: TRBJ2-7; size: -; V: TRBV11-3; length: 17; CDR3: CASSAHRQGQPPQEQYF; DNA: TGTGCCAGCAGCGCCCACAGACAGGGACAACCGCCACAGGAGCAGTACTTC